This is a list of T cell receptor beta chains from one sample in a study of T cell clonotyping in hematopoietic cell transplantation. Assay: immunoSEQ multiplex PCR; the TCRdb copy retains only in-frame clones and omits some. The table shows some 76,000 clones, with almost 97% occurring only once. Sequenced material: peripheral blood mononuclear cells, taken before stem cell transplant. These TCRs come from a woman aged 45-65 years with acute myeloid leukemia. Some clones in this sample may be carry-over from other donors' samples. Each CDR3 is given with its conserved first and last residue. D genes are given only for firm matches. The size field is filled for only some rows; it gives once, few, many or a size class.

cdr3_aa cdr3_nt v_call clone_size d_call j_call
CASSLIGQAPYEQYF TGCGCCAGCAGCTTGATAGGACAGGCCCCCTACGAGCAGTACTTC TRBV5-1 once TRBD1 TRBJ2-7
CAWSDPNPGGKGQPQHF TGTGCCTGGAGTGATCCGAATCCGGGGGGCAAAGGACAGCCCCAGCATTTT TRBV30 once - TRBJ1-5
CASSLFVGALTDTQYF TGTGCCAGCAGCTTATTTGTGGGGGCCCTCACAGATACGCAGTATTTT TRBV7-6 - - TRBJ2-3
CASSLGDGSLGGYTF TGCGCCAGCAGCTTGGGGGACGGCTCGCTTGGAGGCTACACCTTC TRBV5-1 - - TRBJ1-2
CASSVGAGGSQETQYF TGTGCCAGCAGCGTAGGTGCAGGAGGGAGCCAAGAGACCCAGTACTTC TRBV9 - - TRBJ2-5
CASSESGTTGSPPHF TGTGCCAGCAGTGAATCGGGGACGACGGGCTCACCCCCCCACTTT TRBV25-1 - - TRBJ1-6
CASRRDRASGNTIYF TGTGCCAGCAGAAGAGACAGGGCCTCTGGAAACACCATATATTTT TRBV28 - TRBD1 TRBJ1-3
CAISESISRQETQYF TGTGCCATCAGTGAGTCAATTAGCCGCCAAGAGACCCAGTACTTC TRBV10-3 - - TRBJ2-5
CAISGTGETQYF TGTGCCATCAGTGGGACAGGGGAGACCCAGTACTTC TRBV10-3 - TRBD1 TRBJ2-5
CAWTTGYEQYF TGTGCCTGGACGACAGGGTACGAGCAGTACTTC TRBV30 - TRBD1 TRBJ2-7
CASRYLGLTGYSNQPQHF TGTGCCAGTAGATATCTCGGCTTGACAGGGTATAGCAATCAGCCCCAGCATTTT TRBV19 - TRBD1 TRBJ1-5
CASSSNQRTGAYGYTF TGTGCCAGCAGCTCCAACCAGCGGACAGGGGCCTATGGCTACACCTTC TRBV7-9 - TRBD1 TRBJ1-2
CASSLVESRVDYGYTF TGTGCCAGCAGCTTAGTGGAGTCGAGGGTGGACTATGGCTACACCTTC TRBV7-9 once - TRBJ1-2